The 28 T cell receptor beta chains presented below share a single source sample, sequenced in a study of blood T cell repertoires in COVID-19. Profiling relied on immunoSEQ multiplex PCR, and the TCRdb table lists in-frame clones only, not all of them. Of under 350,000 clones listed, around 90% were seen once; the top ten hold around 6.8%. Sequencing input: peripheral blood. The receptors derive from a woman in her thirties with COVID-19, enrolled during active disease.

V gene TRBV6-5 combines with J gene TRBJ2-3; D is perhaps TRBD2 (5 bases). The CDR3 extends over 14 amino acids. Trimming took 2 bases from V and 1 from J, leaving 7 bases between them. The V gene's germline CDR1 is MNHEY and CDR2 SVGAGI. The CDR3 spells CASSYAGRTDTQYF. The DNA for the CDR3 is TGTGCCAGCAGTTACGCGGGTCGCACAGATACGCAGTATTTT.

The chain carries TRBV7-9 and TRBJ1-5; TRBD1 agrees at 8 bases. CDR3 length: 15 residues. With 5 bases clipped from V and 7 bases from J, the junction kept 10 bases outside the gene matches. The germline V gene has CDR1 SEHNR and CDR2 FQNEAQ (reference sequence). The CDR3 spells CASSPGQAPRQPQHF. The CDR3 DNA reads as TGTGCCAGCAGCCCGGGACAGGCCCCAAGGCAGCCCCAGCATTTT.

The chain couples TRBV10-1 to TRBJ1-1; D is uncertain. This CDR3 is built from 15 residues. The V gene's germline CDR1 is WNHNN and CDR2 SYGVQD (reference sequence). The V end was cut by 3 bases, the J end by 1 base, with 12 bases between. CDR3 in DNA: TGCGCCAGCAGTGACGGGGTTGCAGAGAACACTGAAGCTTTCTTT. Translated: CASSDGVAENTEAFF.

This chain connects TRBV15 to TRBJ2-1; 7 positions agree with TRBD1. CDR3 length: 16 amino acids. The J segment lost 6 bases and the V segment lost 3 bases, leaving 11 bases of the junction unmatched. Germline V lookup: CDR1 LNHNV, CDR2 YYDKDF (reference sequence). The CDR3 protein is CATSRSRQGGGNEQFF. The DNA for the CDR3 is TGTGCCACCAGCAGGTCCAGACAGGGTGGGGGCAATGAGCAGTTCTTC. Based on the CDR3 plus reference TRBV15 and TRBJ2-1, the full variable domain is DAMVIQNPRYQVTQFGKPVTLSCSQTLNHNVMYWYQQKSSQAPKLLFHYYDKDFNNEADTPDNFQSRRPNTSFCFLDIRSPGLGDTAMYLCATSRSRQGGGNEQFFGPGTRLTVL.

The V and J genes are TRBV10-2 and TRBJ1-1; D is ambiguous. The V gene's germline CDR1 is WSHSY and CDR2 SAAADI. The V end lost 3 bases, the J end lost 5 bases, and 4 bases lay between the germline ends. The CDR3 is 11 residues long. The CDR3 bases are TGCGCCAGCAGTGACCCTACTGAAGCTTTCTTT. Its protein product is CASSDPTEAFF.

The chain employs TRBV5-1 and TRBJ2-1; the match to TRBD2 covers 8 bases. This CDR3 is built from 16 residues. CDR1 is SGHRS and CDR2 is YFSETQ in the germline V gene. V shed 0 bases and J 8 bases; nucleotides not matched to a gene: 10. CDR3 in amino acids: CASSLVGSGGQDEQFF. The CDR3 nucleotides read TGCGCCAGCAGCTTGGTCGGGTCGGGAGGGCAAGATGAGCAGTTCTTC.

The V and J genes are TRBV2 and TRBJ1-2; possibly TRBD1 for D (6 bases). CDR1 and CDR2 (germline): SNHLY, FYNNEI. The CDR3 length is 13 residues. The V gene lost 7 bases and the J gene lost 8 bases, with 17 bases spanning the gap. The CDR3: CASINGGRKGYTF. CDR3 nucleotide sequence: TGTGCCAGCATAAACGGGGGGCGTAAAGGCTACACCTTC.

The chain uses TRBV19 and TRBJ2-2; 10 positions match TRBD2. The V gene end was trimmed by 4 bases and the J gene end by 4 bases; junction bases not matched to a gene: 9. The CDR3 extends over 17 amino acids. Germline V gene lookup returns CDR1 LNHDA and CDR2 SQIVND (reference sequence). Here the CDR3 reads CASSTPSGSSGTGELFF. The CDR3, as DNA: TGTGCCAGTAGTACTCCTAGCGGGAGCTCAGGCACCGGGGAGCTGTTTTTT.

This rearrangement joins TRBV7-2 to TRBJ1-3; TRBD1 agrees at 9 bases. Per the germline V gene, CDR1 is SGHTA and CDR2 is FQGNSA. The CDR3 is 18 amino acids. V lost 0 bases and J lost 5; bases outside the gene matches: 11. DNA for the CDR3: TGTGCCAGCAGCTTAGCGCGGGGACAGGGATCAATCCGAAACACCATATATTTT. It codes for CASSLARGQGSIRNTIYF.

This rearrangement joins TRBV24-1 to TRBJ1-1; 9 bases align to TRBD1. CDR1 and CDR2 from the germline V gene are KGHDR and SFDVKD. V was clipped by 6 bases and J by 2 bases; unmatched bases: 0. This CDR3 comprises 13 residues. CDR3 DNA sequence: TGTGCCACCAGTACAGGGGGCAACACTGAAGCTTTCTTT. The encoded protein is CATSTGGNTEAFF.

This rearrangement joins TRBV30 to TRBJ1-5, with unresolved D. Germline V gene lookup returns CDR1 GTSNPN and CDR2 SVGIG (reference sequence). This CDR3 comprises 11 residues. Trimming stripped 2 bases from V and 10 bases from J, with 9 bases between. The DNA for the CDR3 is TGTGCCTGGAGTACTGCGGGACCCCAGCATTTT. Its translation is CAWSTAGPQHF.

In its sample, this clone was seen once. The chain employs TRBV11-3 and TRBJ2-5; 7 bases line up with TRBD1. Germline V gene sequence: CDR1 SGHNT, CDR2 YENEEA. Germline trimming cut 5 bases from V and 2 bases from J; bases unmatched to any gene: 5. The CDR3 totals 14 residues. Here the CDR3 DNA reads TGTGCCAGCAGCCTGGGACAGACGCAAGAGACCCAGTACTTC. Translated: CASSLGQTQETQYF.

J is TRBJ2-1 and V is TRBV20-1; D might be TRBD2 (6 bases). With 7 bases removed from V and 10 bases from J, the gap between germline ends came to 14 bases. Germline loops: CDR1 DFQATT, CDR2 SNEGSKA (reference sequence). The CDR3 runs to 11 residues. Here the CDR3 reads CSVLRAGEQFF. Here the CDR3 DNA reads TGCAGTGTGCTAAGGGCGGGAGAGCAGTTCTTC.

This sequence joins TRBV2 and TRBJ2-1, with 9 bases identical to TRBD2. The CDR3 has 17 amino acids. CDR1 SNHLY and CDR2 FYNNEI come from the germline V gene. Written as DNA, the CDR3 is TGTGCTGCCAGAAGGGGTTTGACTAGCGGAGGCTACAATGAGCAGTTCTTC. Protein: CAARRGLTSGGYNEQFF. Full variable domain (remainder filled in from reference TRBV2 and TRBJ2-1): EPEVTQTPSHQVTQMGQEVILRCVPISNHLYFYWYRQILGQKVEFLVSFYNNEISEKSEIFDDQFSVERPDGSNFTLKIRSTKLEDSAMYFCAARRGLTSGGYNEQFFGPGTRLTVL.

J is TRBJ2-2 and V is TRBV19; 7 bases match TRBD1. This CDR3 is 14 amino acids long. With 9 bases clipped from V and 7 bases from J, the junction kept 11 bases outside the gene matches. CDR1 LNHDA and CDR2 SQIVND come from the germline V gene (reference sequence). DNA for the CDR3: TGTGCCAGCGCGAAAGCAGGGGGAAACGGGGAGCTGTTTTTT. It translates to CASAKAGGNGELFF.

The J gene is TRBJ1-3, the V gene TRBV15; no reliable D call. There are 14 residues in the CDR3. CDR1 is LNHNV and CDR2 is YYDKDF in the germline V gene (reference sequence). The V end lost 5 bases, the J end lost 0 bases, and 8 bases lay between the germline ends. In DNA, the CDR3 is TGTGCCACCAGCGAGGCCTACTCTGGAAACACCATATATTTT. This gives the protein CATSEAYSGNTIYF.

This clone was seen only once. The chain links TRBV24-1 to TRBJ2-1; 12 bases are a match to TRBD1. The CDR3 consists of 16 residues. Germline CDR1 KGHDR, CDR2 SFDVKD. With 1 base clipped from V and 8 bases from J, the junction kept 5 bases outside the gene matches. The CDR3 loop reads CATSDLWDRGLDEQFF. As DNA, the CDR3 is TGTGCCACCAGTGATTTATGGGACAGGGGGCTCGATGAGCAGTTCTTC.

This chain uses TRBV24-1 with TRBJ1-1; weak D call: TRBD1 (6 bases). This CDR3 comprises 13 residues. CDR1 is KGHDR and CDR2 is SFDVKD in the germline V gene. The V and J ends lost 6 bases and 1 base respectively, with 8 bases between them. The CDR3 loop reads CATSRGANTEAFF. DNA for the CDR3: TGTGCCACCAGTCGGGGGGCGAACACTGAAGCTTTCTTT.

The chain carries TRBV7-6 and TRBJ2-1; TRBD2 aligns across 8 bases. Germline values: CDR1 SGHVS, CDR2 FNYEAQ. CDR3 length: 15 amino acids. V gave up 3 bases and J gave up 4 bases; unmatched junction bases: 5. The CDR3 nucleotides are TGTGCCAGCAGCTTTGGTAGCGGGAATTACAATGAGCAGTTCTTC. Its protein product is CASSFGSGNYNEQFF.

V is TRBV28 and J is TRBJ1-1; 10 nucleotides agree with TRBD1. V lost 5 bases to trimming and J lost 10 bases; unmatched junction nucleotides: 7. Germline assignment: CDR1 MDHEN and CDR2 SYDVKM. This CDR3 region has 13 residues. The CDR3 loop is CASSRQGAGVAFF. CDR3 DNA sequence: TGTGCCAGCAGTCGACAGGGGGCGGGTGTAGCTTTCTTT.

This chain joins TRBV11-2 and TRBJ2-2, with D maybe TRBD1 (8 bases). Germline lookup yields CDR1 SGHAT and CDR2 FQNNGV. This CDR3 region has 14 residues. Trimming removed 2 bases from V and 6 bases from J, with 10 bases in between. CDR3 protein: CASSLTGGAGELFF. The CDR3 DNA sequence: TGTGCCAGCAGCTTAACAGGGGGGGCCGGGGAGCTGTTTTTT.

The rearrangement joins TRBV10-3 to TRBJ1-2; 11 bases map to TRBD1. CDR3 size: 13 residues. The V and J ends lost 11 bases and 3 bases, in that order; junction bases with no gene match: 5. The V gene's germline CDR1 is ENHRY and CDR2 SYGVKD. CDR3: CALRTGGDYGYTF. The CDR3 nucleotides read TGTGCCCTACGGACAGGGGGCGACTATGGCTACACCTTC.

The chain is built from TRBV7-2 and TRBJ2-4; 7 positions agree with TRBD1. This CDR3 is built from 14 residues. CDR1 and CDR2 from the germline V gene are SGHTA and FQGNSA. V lost 5 bases to trimming and J lost 7 bases; unmatched junction nucleotides: 8. CDR3 in amino acids: CASSPRGGMNIQYF. CDR3 in DNA: TGTGCCAGCAGCCCCCGAGGGGGCATGAACATTCAGTACTTC.

This clone came up a few times. The same CDR3 can be traced to other DNA sequences in this sample. The chain combines TRBV14 with TRBJ1-1; TRBD1 matches 7 bases. This CDR3 spans 15 amino acids. Trimming cost V 3 bases and J 0 bases; bases outside gene matches: 4. Germline V lookup: CDR1 SGHDN, CDR2 FVKESK. CDR3 amino acids: CASSQRTGMNTEAFF. The CDR3 nucleotides are TGTGCCAGCAGCCAGAGGACAGGAATGAACACTGAAGCTTTCTTT.

This clone was seen a few times. The chain uses TRBV7-2 and TRBJ2-3; 9 positions agree with TRBD1. The V and J ends lost 5 bases and 6 bases, in that order; junction bases with no gene match: 3. CDR1 is SGHTA, CDR2 FQGNSA, per germline. The CDR3 has 13 residues. Here the CDR3 DNA reads TGTGCCAGCAGCCGGGACAGGGAGGATACGCAGTATTTT. Amino acids: CASSRDREDTQYF.

This chain uses TRBV15 with TRBJ2-7; D remains unclear. Germline V lookup: CDR1 LNHNV, CDR2 YYDKDF (reference sequence). The CDR3 consists of 15 residues. V shed 0 bases and J shed 2 bases, with 11 bases lying between them. The CDR3 DNA is TGTGCCACCAGCAGAGACTCGACAATTACCTACGAGCAGTACTTC. Amino acids: CATSRDSTITYEQYF.

This clone occurred once. Other DNA sequences within the sample encode an identical CDR3. The rearrangement uses TRBV7-9 and TRBJ1-2; 7 positions match TRBD1. The CDR3 totals 13 residues. Germline assignment: CDR1 SEHNR and CDR2 FQNEAQ (reference sequence). Trimming at V came to 3 bases and at J to 3 bases, leaving 1 base not matched to a gene. The CDR3 DNA reads as TGTGCCAGCAGCTTGCAGGGGGACTATGGCTACACCTTC. Amino acids: CASSLQGDYGYTF.

The V gene is TRBV4-1, the J gene TRBJ1-1, with 9 positions matching TRBD1. Looked up from germline, CDR1 is MGHRA and CDR2 is YSYEKL. The CDR3 is 15 residues long. Trimming took 0 bases from V and 4 from J; bases not matched to a gene: 3. CDR3 residues: CASSQEDRGITEAFF. In DNA form, the CDR3 reads TGCGCCAGCAGCCAAGAGGACAGGGGAATCACTGAAGCTTTCTTT.